This TCR beta chain was retrieved from a study of cytomegalovirus exposure and HLA in healthy donors (dated by TCRdb to 2016 to 2017). With respect to the entire study: An earlier analysis of around 600 of the donors reported 250 to 300 Gb of sequence data and approximately 110 million unique TCR beta sequences from about 200 million T cells. HLA typing included class I and class II loci at four-digit resolution. To predict cytomegalovirus infection status, the study brought together high-throughput TCR immunosequencing, statistical association of individual TCRs with disease status, and machine learning. Donor age, sex, ethnicity and CMV serostatus were collected together with the repertoire data. The study aimed to test whether signatures of past pathogen exposure could be identified by cataloging public T cell receptors. Besides the first cohort of under 700 subjects, a separate validation cohort made up of 120 different subjects was used. Using immunosequencing, the study profiled T cell repertoires from 666 subjects and related those repertoires to cytomegalovirus serostatus. An earlier analysis of around 580 of the donors used high-throughput TCR beta sequencing to judge whether each TCR beta V gene segment behaved as functional or pseudogenic. Among the roughly 400 genotyped donors, approximately 82% belonged to the genetic ancestry cluster associated with self-reported Caucasian donors. A later analysis re-analyzed previously published TCR beta repertoires from 666 donors and added high-resolution HLA genotyping to study TCR occurrence patterns. All discovery cohort repertoires had been generated using a single sequencing platform. Genome-wide SNP genotypes for about 60% of the 666 donors were used in a later genetic analysis, which treated that subset as a discovery cohort. Across 398 genotyped donors of the cohort, an average of approximately 240,000 unique TCR beta nucleotide sequences per donor were sequenced, and approximately 19% of those sequences were non-productive. In the later analysis, no new phenotypic data were used to find candidate immune exposures; instead, reliance was placed on TCR beta sequences and their occurrence across donors. Roughly 290 gigabases of sequencing data and around 80 million unique TCR sequences made up an early release that covered several hundred HLA-typed donors. Because of strong linkage in the cohort, a few DR-DQ haplotypes were treated as single units for association and clustering. The number of typed donors differed by locus: roughly 629-640 for A, B, C, DRB1 and DQB1; 500 to 550 for DQA1; 606 for DPA1; and roughly 470 for DPB1. On the study overall, not on this receptor specifically: A further reported finding was that TCR beta sequences accurately predicted the HLA-A and HLA-B alleles for most subjects in the first cohort. Immune exposure information for the cohort was limited to CMV serostatus. A later analysis found that TCR association rates varied across HLA loci, with DRB1 alleles showing the most associated TCRs and HLA-C alleles the fewest. Assigning TCR associations to individual alleles was difficult when HLA alleles, especially DR and DQ, strongly co-occurred. Correlated functional status among segregating V segments might be attributable to linkage disequilibrium, but an unknown experimental factor could not be ruled out. In the study, around 150 TCR beta chains were listed as associated with cytomegalovirus. Several of the top co-occurrence clusters appeared to be linked to parvovirus B19, influenza, CMV and Epstein-Barr virus, according to a later analysis. In a later genetic analysis, fewer N-insertions in productive TCRs were reported among donors in an Asian-associated ancestry cluster than the roughly 670-donor mean. Some IMGT-functional V segments, including TRBV6-2 and TRBV6-3, could not be told apart with the 87-base-pair reads, so those segments were excluded. This cohort had only TCR beta chains sequenced, and the lack of alpha or paired-chain data limited which features could be detected. Because HLA typing was missing for some donors at each locus, association tests included only the typed subset. A few of the identified cytomegalovirus-associated TCR beta chains were confirmed in vitro to be specific for cytomegalovirus antigens. Roughly uniform sequencing depth across donors was assumed in presence/absence analyses, although this assumption may not hold. A later analysis found that HLA-associated TCR beta chains were more clonally expanded and had lower generation probabilities than equally common non-associated chains. In a later analysis, more than 15,000 TCR beta sequences were associated with specific HLA alleles at a false discovery rate of 0.05. Because counts were too low, some 17 rarely observed V segments, including chromosome 9 orphons, were left out of the earlier analysis of several hundred of the donors. In a later analysis, most CMV-associated TCR beta chains were found to appear HLA-restricted, with HLA associations seemingly driven largely by CMV exposure. An earlier analysis of several hundred of the donors showed that most TCR beta V segments appeared in productive rearrangements either about 90% or about 30% of the time, which broadly matched IMGT annotations. The sequencing pipeline was judged likely to have produced a cluster of highly shared sequence variants as a technical artifact. V-gene and J-gene trimming of TCR beta chains was associated with a missense DCLRE1C variant in a later genetic analysis, and the association was replicated in an independent cohort. In both the original and validation cohorts, the classifier was reported to diagnose cytomegalovirus status with high specificity and sensitivity. According to the authors, the approach could potentially be generalized to other disease states and immunological phenotypes. Most TCR sequences were observed very rarely across donors, whereas some public TCRs were present in many individuals.

In total, just over 650 healthy bone marrow donors made up the cohort. Cohort members were all nominally healthy when sampled, although unrecorded immune exposures were likely present. The donor was CMV seropositive and belonged to the group of about 290 seropositive cohort members. Each donor provided a peripheral blood sample, and peripheral blood mononuclear cells were used for TCR beta sequencing. The Qiagen DNeasy Blood Extraction Kit was used to extract genomic DNA from the blood cell samples. The method was the immunoSEQ multiplex PCR assay. The multiplex PCR relied on a mix of 60 forward primers for TCR Vbeta segments and 13 reverse primers for TCR Jbeta segments. The CDR3 region of rearranged TCR beta genes was amplified from genomic DNA with a multiplex PCR assay. On the Illumina HiSeq System, the amplified TCR beta libraries were sequenced as 87-base-pair reads. The published analysis was carried out like this. A later analysis counted 75 million to 100 million unique TCR beta chains across the 550 to 800 repertoires, and around 12 million of these chains were shared by at least two donors. A nearest-neighbor algorithm error-corrected the raw reads and collapsed the reads into unique sequences, merging closely related sequences to remove PCR and sequencing errors. To assign V, D and J gene segments, CDR3 sequences were aligned to IMGT reference sequences. For a sequence to be retained, a match of at least six nucleotides was required to both a V gene segment and a J gene segment. A rearrangement counted as productive if the CDR3 had no stop codons and remained in frame with V and J, and every other rearrangement counted as non-productive. Following IMGT convention, CDR3 was defined as the stretch from the second conserved V-encoded cysteine up to the conserved J-encoded phenylalanine. Sequences without an unambiguous match to a single V gene segment were excluded from the earlier analysis of 450 to 650 of the donors. In an earlier analysis of some 590 of the donors, V segments were called functional above 56.7% productive rearrangements and were called segregating when the between-donor standard deviation exceeded 5%. A statistical classification framework was developed to diagnose cytomegalovirus status using the catalog of TCR beta chain sequences. A later analysis assigned V and J genes by comparing TCR nucleotide sequences with IMGT/GENE-DB human TR gene sequences. The TCRdist pipeline was used in a later analysis to assign CDR3 sequences and most-parsimonious VDJ recombination scenarios. A later analysis defined each TCR beta chain by its CDR3 amino acid sequence plus V-gene family, and excluded reads lacking a unique V-gene family. As a way to deal with suspected cross-contamination and a sequencing artifact, a later analysis dropped hundreds of nucleotide sequences that were highly shared and had low generation probability. In a later analysis, a clonal expansion index for each public chain was calculated from normalized within-repertoire ranks of inferred template counts. In a later analysis, generation probabilities were computed with a VDJ recombination model fitted to out-of-frame rearrangements, and the resulting probabilities were checked against IGoR. In a later analysis, TCR-TCR, TCR-HLA and TCR-CMV co-occurrence was scored with hypergeometric tests, and a repertoire-size bias correction was applied to TCR pairs. False discovery rates were estimated in a later analysis by permuting HLA or CMV assignments 20 times. In a later analysis, co-occurring TCRs were grouped using DBSCAN, with TCRdist sequence similarity added in when clustering inside HLA-allele-positive subsets. Co-occurrence clustering excluded repertoires with fewer than 30,000 or more than 120,000 public chains, plus five with anomalous nucleotide sharing. Entries here come from immuneACCESS through TCRdb and include only in-frame sequences with V and J called. Some clones fail to appear in such tables; in the studies checked, an unresolved V gene covers under half of the shortfall, and the cause of the remainder is unknown. Clone size and the V and J calls come from that table; the DNA yielded D and trimming. The sample table lists about 180,000 clones, 75% to 85% of them with a count of one. Together, the top ten hold about 4% of the sample.

From a lookup of the germline V gene, CDR1 and CDR2 are SGHTS and YDEGEE. V ends up 6 bases short and J 4 bases short, with an unmatched junction base count of 5. Including the terminal cysteine and phenylalanine, the CDR3 comprises 14 residues. CDR3 DNA is the only sequence kept; it has 42 bases, read in frame from the first base. This clone turned up a few times. Its cognate antigen has yet to be identified. Per-base quality was not reported, and no clone a single base away is much larger than it. The source is a woman aged 60-75 years in good health and CMV-seropositive. The chain links TRBV5-8 with TRBJ1-3, and TRBD1 aligns with 9 junction nucleotides. Sequencing was performed on PBMCs. The DNA sequence is given as TGTGCCAGCACCCGGACAGGGGTCGGAAACACCATATATTTT. It translates to CASTRTGVGNTIYF.